These 21 T cell receptor beta chains were sequenced from one sample in a study of cytomegalovirus exposure and HLA in healthy donors (dated by TCRdb to 2016 to 2017). Library preparation was by the immunoSEQ multiplex PCR assay. The multiplex PCR relied on a mix of 60 forward primers for TCR Vbeta segments and 13 reverse primers for TCR Jbeta segments. TCRdb mirrors the immuneACCESS table, restricted to in-frame sequences. Some clones are absent from its copies; in checked studies, under half trace to an unresolved V gene, and the reason for the others is unknown. For this sample the table gives about 140,000 clones, of which approximately 67% were detected only once. The ten largest clonotypes hold 6.5% of the sample. Sequences were obtained from PBMCs. These receptors were collected from a woman aged 55 to 70 in good health and CMV-seronegative.

The chain uses TRBV27 and TRBJ2-5; the D gene is possibly TRBD2 (7 bases). Looked up from germline, CDR1 is MNHEY and CDR2 is SMNVEV (reference sequence). Trimming left V 7 bases short and J 9 bases short, with 15 bases between. CDR3 length equals 12 residues. CDR3 nucleotide sequence: TGTGCCAGCACCCAGGCCGGGGGGCCCCAGTACTTC. This sequence encodes CASTQAGGPQYF.

This clone was seen only a few times. This chain joins TRBV2 and TRBJ1-2, with D uncertain. The CDR3 loop spans 11 amino acids. V lost 6 bases to trimming and J lost 9 bases, with 11 bases between them. The V gene's germline CDR1 is SNHLY and CDR2 FYNNEI. The CDR3 loop reads CASRSGISYTF. DNA of the CDR3: TGTGCCAGCAGGTCGGGGATTAGCTACACCTTC.

The chain is built from TRBV20-1 and TRBJ1-4, with TRBD1 identical over 7 bases. The CDR3 sequence is 11 residues long. Germline CDR1 DFQATT, CDR2 SNEGSKA (reference sequence). The CDR3 loop is CSGTESEKLFF. For the CDR3, the DNA is TGCAGCGGGACAGAGAGTGAAAAACTGTTTTTT.

The chain carries TRBV4-1 and TRBJ2-5; 7 bases line up with TRBD1. The J call may be mistaken, given a closer DNA end match to TRBJ2-7. From germline, CDR1 is MGHRA and CDR2 YSYEKL. The CDR3 consists of 15 residues. In DNA, the CDR3 is TGCGCCAGCAGCCAAGAGGGACAGACCTCCTACGAGCAGTACTTC. Amino acids: CASSQEGQTSYEQYF.

The V gene is TRBV10-3, the J gene TRBJ2-1; D might be TRBD2 (6 bases). Trimming pared 6 bases from V and 3 bases from J, leaving 15 bases between. CDR1 and CDR2 from the germline V gene are ENHRY and SYGVKD. The length of the CDR3 is 15 residues. The CDR3 is CAIRENEGGYNEQFF. For the CDR3, the DNA is TGTGCCATCAGGGAGAATGAGGGAGGCTACAATGAGCAGTTCTTC.

This clone occurred a few times. The chain uses TRBV5-5 and TRBJ2-3, with 10 bases lining up with TRBD1. Germline CDR1 and CDR2: SGHKS and YYEKEE (reference sequence). The length of the CDR3 is 17 residues. V was pared by 3 bases and J by 2 bases, with 9 bases of the junction left unmatched. CDR3 in amino acids: CASSYTGTGATTDTQYF. The CDR3 DNA sequence: TGTGCCAGCAGCTATACCGGGACAGGGGCTACCACAGATACGCAGTATTTT.

The chain combines TRBV5-1 with TRBJ1-4; TRBD1 might be the D (6 bases). Germline V gives CDR1 SGHRS, CDR2 YFSETQ. There are 15 residues in the CDR3. V shed 2 bases and J shed 4 bases, with 12 bases lying between them. CDR3 sequence: CASSLLGGGNEKLFF. Written as DNA, the CDR3 is TGCGCCAGCAGCTTATTAGGGGGGGGTAATGAAAAACTGTTTTTT.

The CDR3 loop reads CASSPELLYNEQFF. The CDR3, as DNA: TGTGCCAGCTCACCCGAACTACTTTACAATGAGCAGTTCTTC. This chain joins TRBV18 and TRBJ2-1; no reliable D call. V was trimmed by 3 bases and J by 4 bases, leaving 10 bases between them. From germline, CDR1 is KGHSH and CDR2 LQKENI. This CDR3 region has 14 residues.

CDR3 sequence: CSVEGTPGGREQYF. The DNA of the CDR3 is TGCAGCGTTGAAGGGACGCCTGGGGGTCGGGAGCAGTACTTC. This chain uses TRBV29-1 with TRBJ2-5, with TRBD2 as a possible D gene (6 bases). The V end was cut by 1 base, the J end by 11 bases, with 20 bases between. The germline V gene has CDR1 SQVTM and CDR2 ANQGSEA. CDR3 length equals 14 residues. Looking up the rest from reference TRBV29-1 and TRBJ2-5 gives the full variable domain: SAVISQKPSRDICQRGTSLTIQCQVDSQVTMMFWYRQQPGQSLTLIATANQGSEATYESGFVIDKFPISRPNLTFSTLTVSNMSPEDSSIYLCSVEGTPGGREQYFGPGTRLLVL.

For this clone: Compared with germline, one end of the junction differs, possibly owing to a read error. Other DNA variants within this sample encode the same CDR3. The chain links TRBV5-1 to TRBJ2-7, with 11 bases fitting TRBD2. Looked up from germline, CDR1 is SGHRS and CDR2 is YFSETQ. This CDR3 is 16 amino acids long. The CDR3 nucleotides read TGCGCCAGCAGCTCGACCCTTAGCGGGAGGGCCTACGAGCAGTACTTT. The encoded protein is CASSSTLSGRAYEQYF.

This clone has more than one count but fewer than ten. The chain couples TRBV10-3 to TRBJ2-5, with 7 bases fitting TRBD1. The ends lost 3 bases at V and 4 bases at J; junction bases unmatched: 5. The germline gives CDR1 ENHRY, CDR2 SYGVKD. The CDR3 has 14 residues. The CDR3 nucleotides are TGTGCCATCAGTGAAACAGGGGTTGGAGAGACCCAGTACTTC. Its translation: CAISETGVGETQYF.

This clone was found a few times. DNA for the CDR3: TGTGCCAGCAGCTCCCCACAGGGGGTCCCCTACGAGCAGTACTTC. It translates to CASSSPQGVPYEQYF. The gene calls are TRBV7-9 and TRBJ2-7, with TRBD1 matching over 8 bases. The trim removed 4 bases at V and 2 bases at J, leaving 7 bases unmatched. CDR3 length: 15 amino acids. Germline V gene data show CDR1 as SEHNR and CDR2 as FQNEAQ (reference sequence).

The CDR3 DNA reads TGTGCGTGCTCACTCGGGGTGGGTGGGGAAAAACTGTTTTTT. This encodes CACSLGVGGEKLFF. The chain couples TRBV5-4 to TRBJ1-4; the D is unclear. CDR3 length equals 14 residues. CDR1 and CDR2 (germline): SGHNT, YYREEE (reference sequence).

The rearrangement joins TRBV19 to TRBJ2-1; 7 nucleotides agree with TRBD2. The CDR3 extends over 14 amino acids. V lost 5 bases, J lost 9 bases, and 10 bases stayed unmatched. Germline CDR1 is LNHDA and CDR2 is SQIVND (reference sequence). DNA for the CDR3: TGTGCCAGTAGTCCACTTAGCCAGCGGGGTGAGCAGTTCTTC. It is translated as CASSPLSQRGEQFF.

The V and J genes are TRBV11-2 and TRBJ2-5; 10 nucleotides match TRBD1. TRBJ2-7 matches the DNA end more closely, so the J call is doubtful. From germline, CDR1 is SGHAT and CDR2 FQNNGV. The CDR3 extends over 15 amino acids. The CDR3 reads CASSLGQGYSYEQYF. CDR3 nucleotides: TGTGCCAGCAGCTTGGGACAGGGGTATTCCTACGAGCAGTACTTC.

The chain uses TRBV5-1 and TRBJ2-7; D gene ambiguous. This CDR3 has 14 amino acids. Trimming left V 5 bases short and J 0 bases short, with 12 bases between. Germline CDR1 SGHRS, CDR2 YFSETQ. CDR3 region: CASRTYYSSYEQYF. CDR3 DNA: TGCGCCAGCAGGACTTACTATAGCTCCTACGAGCAGTACTTC.

This rearrangement joins TRBV4-3 to TRBJ1-4; possibly TRBD1 for D (6 bases). V gave up 2 bases and J gave up 1 base, with 8 bases separating them. CDR3 size: 15 residues. Germline CDR1 is LGHNA and CDR2 is YSLEER. Written as DNA, the CDR3 is TGCGCCAGCAGCCAATCAGGGGTAACTAATGAAAAACTGTTTTTT. Translated: CASSQSGVTNEKLFF.

J is TRBJ2-6 and V is TRBV28; the match to TRBD2 covers 8 bases. Germline V gene data show CDR1 as MDHEN and CDR2 as SYDVKM. CDR3 size: 16 residues. The V gene end was trimmed by 6 bases and the J gene end by 4 bases; junction bases not matched to a gene: 8. Written as DNA, the CDR3 is TGTGCCAGCAGCCCGGGAGGGGTGGGAGGGGCCAACGTCCTGACTTTC. The encoded protein is CASSPGGVGGANVLTF.

This clone came up many times. The CDR3 protein is CASREGGGAAGTQYF. DNA of the CDR3: TGTGCCAGCAGAGAGGGAGGGGGGGCAGCTGGTACGCAGTATTTT. The genes are TRBV7-2 and TRBJ2-3; D perhaps matches TRBD2 (7 bases). The CDR3 has 15 amino acids. V was pared by 6 bases and J by 8 bases, with 21 bases between. Germline V gives CDR1 SGHTA, CDR2 FQGNSA.

V gene TRBV28 combines with J gene TRBJ2-1; TRBD1 matches at 9 bases. J lost 8 bases, V lost 3 bases, and 8 bases had no gene match. Germline CDR1 MDHEN, CDR2 SYDVKM. The CDR3 spans 15 residues. DNA of the CDR3: TGTGCCAGCAGTTTTGGGACAGGGAGAAGGGATGAGCAGTTCTTC. Translation gives CASSFGTGRRDEQFF. Together with reference TRBV28 and TRBJ2-1, the CDR3 gives the full variable domain: DVKVTQSSRYLVKRTGEKVFLECVQDMDHENMFWYRQDPGLGLRLIYFSYDVKMKEKGDIPEGYSVSREKKERFSLILESASTNQTSMYLCASSFGTGRRDEQFFGPGTRLTVL.

This rearrangement joins TRBV4-3 to TRBJ2-3; 9 bases are a match to TRBD1. Germline CDR1 and CDR2: LGHNA and YSLEER. The CDR3 is 14 residues long. Trimming removed 4 bases from V and 5 bases from J; junction bases left unmatched: 4. The CDR3 sequence: CASSPGTGIDTQYF. DNA of the CDR3: TGCGCCAGCAGCCCCGGGACAGGGATAGATACGCAGTATTTT.